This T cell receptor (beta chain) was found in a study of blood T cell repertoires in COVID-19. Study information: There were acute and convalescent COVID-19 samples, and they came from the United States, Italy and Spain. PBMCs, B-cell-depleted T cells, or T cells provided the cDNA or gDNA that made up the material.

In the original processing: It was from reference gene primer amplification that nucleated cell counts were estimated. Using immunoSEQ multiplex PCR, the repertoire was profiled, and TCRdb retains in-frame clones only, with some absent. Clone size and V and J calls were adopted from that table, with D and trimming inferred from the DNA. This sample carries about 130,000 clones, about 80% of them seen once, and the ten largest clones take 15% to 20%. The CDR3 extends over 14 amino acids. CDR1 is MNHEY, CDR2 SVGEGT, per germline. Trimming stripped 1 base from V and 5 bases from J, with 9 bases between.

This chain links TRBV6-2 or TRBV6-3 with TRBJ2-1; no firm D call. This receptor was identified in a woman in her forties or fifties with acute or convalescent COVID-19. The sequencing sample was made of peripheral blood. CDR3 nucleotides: TGTGCCAGCAGTTACTTGAGTATAAACAATGAGCAGTTCTTC. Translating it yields CASSYLSINNEQFF.